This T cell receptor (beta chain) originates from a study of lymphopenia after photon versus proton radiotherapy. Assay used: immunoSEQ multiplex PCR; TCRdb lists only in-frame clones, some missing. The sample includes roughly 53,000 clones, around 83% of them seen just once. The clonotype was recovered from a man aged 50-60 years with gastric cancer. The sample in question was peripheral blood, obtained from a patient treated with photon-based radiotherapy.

Here the CDR3 reads CASRAGTGVPGELFF. CDR3 bases: TGTGCCAGCAGAGCCGGGACAGGGGTCCCCGGGGAGCTGTTTTTT. The chain combines TRBV13 with TRBJ2-2; 10 bases are a match to TRBD1. The CDR3 has 15 amino acids. Germline loops: CDR1 PRHDT, CDR2 FYEKMQ (reference sequence). Trimming at V came to 6 bases and at J to 6 bases, leaving 7 bases not matched to a gene.